The 18 T cell receptor beta chains reported below all come from one sample, sequenced in a study of cytomegalovirus exposure and HLA in healthy donors. The data were produced by immunoSEQ multiplex PCR, yet TCRdb's version contains in-frame clones alone and is incomplete. The sample yields 150,000 to 200,000 clones, almost 85% seen once. The material sequenced was PBMCs. Receptors were obtained from a man younger than 45 in good health and CMV-seropositive.

The chain recombines TRBV11-3 with TRBJ2-7, with D maybe TRBD2 (6 bases). CDR3 length: 14 amino acids. The germline V gene encodes CDR1 SGHNT and CDR2 YENEEA. V dropped 2 bases and J dropped 7 bases, with 15 bases sitting between them. Written as DNA, the CDR3 is TGTGCCAGCAGCTTACCCTCTTACGGGGGTGAGCAGTACTTC. Translated: CASSLPSYGGEQYF.

About this clone itself: The junction departs from germline at one end; a sequencing error may be responsible. The rearrangement uses TRBV28 and TRBJ2-3, with D unresolved. Germline V gene sequence: CDR1 MDHEN, CDR2 SYDVKM. The CDR3 is 14 residues long. In DNA form, the CDR3 reads TGTGCCAGCACTTTACCCTACAGCACAGATACGCAGTATTTT. Translating it yields CASTLPYSTDTQYF.

This chain links TRBV7-3 with TRBJ2-6; no clear D. The CDR3 loop spans 16 amino acids. Trimming stripped 5 bases from V and 0 bases from J, with 11 bases between. Per the germline V gene, CDR1 is SGHTA and CDR2 is FQGTGA. The DNA for the CDR3 is TGTGCCAGCAGCCCCTCAGGTTCCTCTGGGGCCAACGTCCTGACTTTC. This codes for CASSPSGSSGANVLTF.

This clone was observed many times. V and J are TRBV5-1 and TRBJ1-2; D gene unclear. Trimming shortened V by 0 bases and J by 6 bases, and 18 bases separated the two germline ends. CDR3 size: 16 residues. The germline gives CDR1 SGHRS, CDR2 YFSETQ. CDR3 DNA sequence: TGCGCCAGCAGCTTGGTTGGGTTCGAGGGAGAGGATGGCTACACCTTC. Translating gives CASSLVGFEGEDGYTF.

This clone occurred many times. This chain connects TRBV5-1 to TRBJ1-4, with D perhaps matching TRBD1 (6 bases). The CDR3 has 17 residues. The ends were cut back, 0 bases at V and 6 bases at J, with 18 bases in the middle. Germline V gives CDR1 SGHRS, CDR2 YFSETQ. Written as DNA, the CDR3 is TGCGCCAGCAGCTTGGGAGGTGGGGTGACAGGAGATGAAAAACTGTTTTTT. Translating gives CASSLGGGVTGDEKLFF.

This chain connects TRBV2 to TRBJ2-3; 8 bases agree with TRBD2. The CDR3 runs 15 residues. Germline V gives CDR1 SNHLY, CDR2 FYNNEI. V was pared by 4 bases and J by 2 bases, with 5 bases of the junction left unmatched. The CDR3 nucleotides read TGTGCCAGCAGTGGGGTTAGCGGGAACACAGATACGCAGTATTTT. It codes for CASSGVSGNTDTQYF. Variable domain in full (rest from reference TRBV2 and TRBJ2-3): EPEVTQTPSHQVTQMGQEVILRCVPISNHLYFYWYRQILGQKVEFLVSFYNNEISEKSEIFDDQFSVERPDGSNFTLKIRSTKLEDSAMYFCASSGVSGNTDTQYFGPGTRLTVL.

This clone came up once. This rearrangement joins TRBV30 to TRBJ1-1; TRBD1 matches 7 bases. The CDR3 extends over 14 amino acids. The V segment lost 3 bases and the J segment 4 bases; nucleotides outside the gene matches: 8. CDR1 and CDR2 from the germline V gene are GTSNPN and SVGIG (reference sequence). The DNA of the CDR3 is TGTGCCTGGAGGGCAGGGGGGCTGGGCACTGAAGCTTTCTTT. Translated, it gives CAWRAGGLGTEAFF.

The rearrangement joins TRBV7-8 to TRBJ2-5; possible D gene TRBD2, 5 bases. Germline V gene sequence: CDR1 SGHVS, CDR2 FQNEAQ. The V end was cut by 3 bases, the J end by 2 bases, with 13 bases between. This CDR3 region has 15 residues. In DNA form, the CDR3 reads TGTGCCAGCAGCTTTCTCCAAGCGGAGCAAGAGACCCAGTACTTC. Amino acid sequence: CASSFLQAEQETQYF.

This sequence joins TRBV7-8 and TRBJ1-1, with D tentatively TRBD1 (5 bases). This CDR3 is 16 amino acids long. V lost 0 bases and J 10 bases, leaving 21 bases between the germline ends. The germline gives CDR1 SGHVS, CDR2 FQNEAQ. CDR3 region: CASSLAGHLSVFGAFF. In DNA form, the CDR3 reads TGTGCCAGCAGCTTAGCGGGGCATCTGAGCGTCTTTGGAGCTTTCTTT.

The V gene is TRBV28, the J gene TRBJ1-2; tentatively, D is TRBD1 (5 bases). The V gene's germline CDR1 is MDHEN and CDR2 SYDVKM. The CDR3 extends over 13 amino acids. Trimming took off 6 bases at V and 8 bases at J, with 16 bases between the two ends. In DNA, the CDR3 is TGTGCCAGCAGCTATCAGGGTTTTGAGGGCTACACCTTC. It translates to CASSYQGFEGYTF.

This chain links TRBV5-1 with TRBJ2-7, with D maybe TRBD1 (6 bases). The CDR3 is 17 amino acids. The V end was cut by 2 bases, the J end by 0 bases, with 18 bases between. Germline CDR1 reads SGHRS; CDR2 reads YFSETQ. Written as DNA, the CDR3 is TGCGCCAGCAGCTTAGTTAAAGGGGACACAGTCTCCTACGAGCAGTACTTC. Protein: CASSLVKGDTVSYEQYF.

The rearrangement joins TRBV30 to TRBJ1-4, with 9 bases lining up with TRBD1. The germline gives CDR1 GTSNPN, CDR2 SVGIG (reference sequence). V was clipped by 5 bases and J by 2 bases; unmatched bases: 3. The CDR3 consists of 14 residues. The DNA of the CDR3 is TGTGCCTGGCAACAGGGGGCTACTAATGAAAAACTGTTTTTT. Protein product: CAWQQGATNEKLFF.

The chain carries TRBV5-5 and TRBJ2-7; D is possibly TRBD2 (6 bases). The CDR3 has 14 amino acids. Trimming removed 4 bases at V and 5 bases at J, with 16 bases between. The germline V gene encodes CDR1 SGHKS and CDR2 YYEKEE (reference sequence). CDR3 nucleotides: TGTGCCAGCAGCGGCGGGGCTAGGGGCAACGAGCAGTACTTC. This sequence encodes CASSGGARGNEQYF.

This chain uses TRBV5-1 with TRBJ2-7, with D tentatively TRBD2 (6 bases). The V end lost 2 bases, the J end lost 6 bases, and 18 bases lay between the germline ends. Germline V gives CDR1 SGHRS, CDR2 YFSETQ. There are 15 residues in the CDR3. The CDR3 DNA follows: TGCGCCAGCAGCTTCGACCGGGACTTTGTGCGCGAGCAGTACTTC. It is translated as CASSFDRDFVREQYF.

In nucleotides, the CDR3 is TGTGCCAGCAGCTTAGATTGGAGCGGGAGGGCGACCGGGGAGCTGTTTTTT. Residues: CASSLDWSGRATGELFF. The chain carries TRBV11-2 and TRBJ2-2; 10 nucleotides match TRBD2. CDR1 and CDR2 (germline): SGHAT, FQNNGV. This CDR3 comprises 17 residues. Losses at the gene ends were 0 bases for V and 5 bases for J; bases not matched to a gene: 6.

This sequence joins TRBV28 and TRBJ2-7; weak D call: TRBD2 (5 bases). V lost 6 bases and J 6 bases, leaving 18 bases between the germline ends. The CDR3 length is 14 residues. Germline V lookup: CDR1 MDHEN, CDR2 SYDVKM. The CDR3 DNA reads TGTGCCAGCAGCCATATGGCGGGCCTCTCCGAGCAGTACTTC. This gives the protein CASSHMAGLSEQYF.

This clone was counted a few times. The chain employs TRBV7-9 and TRBJ1-1; 7 bases are shared with TRBD1. This CDR3 has 14 residues. Germline trimming cut 7 bases from V and 3 bases from J; bases unmatched to any gene: 8. Germline V CDR1 and CDR2: SEHNR, FQNEAQ (reference sequence). In DNA form, the CDR3 reads TGTGCCAGCACCGGGACAGACCTCCACACTGAAGCTTTCTTT. This codes for CASTGTDLHTEAFF.

This chain uses TRBV13 with TRBJ2-2, with 9 bases matching TRBD2. Germline-derived CDR1 and CDR2 are PRHDT and FYEKMQ (reference sequence). J gave up 4 bases and V 4 bases, and 7 bases lay outside the gene matches. This CDR3 is 16 amino acids long. CDR3 bases: TGTGCCAGCAGCTCCGAGCGGGAGGATTTCACCGGGGAGCTGTTTTTT. Protein: CASSSEREDFTGELFF. Drawing the rest from reference TRBV13 and TRBJ2-2, the complete variable domain is AAGVIQSPRHLIKEKRETATLKCYPIPRHDTVYWYQQGPGQDPQFLISFYEKMQSDKGSIPDRFSAQQFSDYHSELNMSSLELGDSALYFCASSSEREDFTGELFFGEGSRLTVL.